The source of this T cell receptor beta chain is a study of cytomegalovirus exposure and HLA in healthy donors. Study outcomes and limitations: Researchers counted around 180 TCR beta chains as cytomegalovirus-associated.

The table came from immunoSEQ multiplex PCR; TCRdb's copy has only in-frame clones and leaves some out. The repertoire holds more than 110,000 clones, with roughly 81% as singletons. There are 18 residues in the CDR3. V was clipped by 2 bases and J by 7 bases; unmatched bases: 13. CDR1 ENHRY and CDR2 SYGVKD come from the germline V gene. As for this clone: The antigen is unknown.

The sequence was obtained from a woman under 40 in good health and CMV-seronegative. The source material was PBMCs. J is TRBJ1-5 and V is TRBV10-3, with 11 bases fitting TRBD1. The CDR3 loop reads CAISERLGTGGLGQPQHF. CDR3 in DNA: TGTGCCATCAGTGAGCGCCTTGGGACAGGGGGTTTGGGACAGCCCCAGCATTTT.